The 5 T cell receptor beta chains below were found in one sample sequenced in a study of shared clonotypes between healthy human individuals. TCRdb's table, derived via immunoSEQ multiplex PCR, lists solely in-frame clones and lacks some. This table has about 2,500,000 clones, approximately 94% appearing once. Sequenced sample: naive CD4+ T cells sorted from blood. Subset defined: CD45RA+ positively selected. The receptors originated from a man aged 18 to 30 in good health.

The CDR3 is CASSPGGEKLFF. The CDR3 DNA reads TGTGCCAGCAGCCCCGGGGGTGAAAAACTGTTTTTT. The V and J genes are TRBV6-5 and TRBJ1-4; the D gene is possibly TRBD1 (5 bases). Germline loops: CDR1 MNHEY, CDR2 SVGAGI. V shed 6 bases and J shed 7 bases, with 9 bases lying between them. This CDR3 is built from 12 residues.

The V call is TRBV5-1, the J call TRBJ1-1, with 9 bases fitting TRBD1. CDR3 length: 13 amino acids. The V segment lost 3 bases and the J segment 3 bases; nucleotides outside the gene matches: 0. Germline V CDR1 and CDR2: SGHRS, YFSETQ. DNA for the CDR3: TGCGCCAGCAGCTGGACAGGGGACACTGAAGCTTTCTTT. This translates into CASSWTGDTEAFF.

Concerning this clone: The same CDR3 also results from other DNA sequences found in this sample. The chain is built from TRBV18 and TRBJ2-7; D is possibly TRBD1 or TRBD2 (5 bases each). The CDR3 is 15 residues long. Germline V gives CDR1 KGHSH, CDR2 LQKENI. Trimming pared 0 bases from V and 0 bases from J, leaving 9 bases between. The DNA for the CDR3 is TGTGCCAGCTCACCACCGGCCGGGACCTCCTACGAGCAGTACTTC. This encodes CASSPPAGTSYEQYF.

The chain combines TRBV28 with TRBJ2-7; D is possibly TRBD1 (5 bases). The CDR3 length is 13 residues. The V end lost 10 bases, the J end lost 0 bases, and 13 bases lay between the germline ends. Per germline, CDR1 MDHEN and CDR2 SYDVKM. The DNA of the CDR3 is TGTGCCACCGGCGCAGGGTACTCCTACGAGCAGTACTTC. Residues: CATGAGYSYEQYF.

This chain uses TRBV5-5 with TRBJ2-5, with D possibly being TRBD2 (7 bases). This CDR3 is built from 17 residues. Trimming cost V 6 bases and J 3 bases, with 24 bases left between them. In germline, CDR1 is SGHKS, CDR2 YYEKEE (reference sequence). The CDR3 bases are TGTGCCAGCACCCATAGGGGGGGGGCCCCTTCCAAAGAGACCCAGTACTTC. This translates into CASTHRGGAPSKETQYF.